In this sample, the clone carrying this TCR beta chain turned up a few times. Clones were read by immunoSEQ multiplex PCR, and TCRdb kept only the in-frame ones, dropping some. The data contain some 1,100,000 clones, approximately 80% of them singletons. This entry comes from a study of shared clonotypes between healthy human individuals. Study information: Donors, aged 18 to 49, were a couple of women and a few men. Each donor's CD4 naive and CD4 memory cells filled three plates apiece, CD8 naive two, and CD8 memory one.

The CDR3 length is 15 residues. CDR1 and CDR2 from the germline V gene are MDHEN and SYDVKM. J gave up 3 bases and V 6 bases, and 11 bases lay outside the gene matches. The sample taken for sequencing was memory CD4+ T cells from PBMCs. Sample subset: CD45RA-negative fraction. This rearrangement joins TRBV28 to TRBJ2-7, with TRBD2 identical over 7 bases. The source is a man between 18 and 35 years old in good health. Some clones in this sample may be carry-over from other donors' samples. The CDR3 spells CASSRAEGGDYEQYF. The DNA for the CDR3 is TGTGCCAGCAGCCGTGCGGAGGGAGGGGACTACGAGCAGTACTTC.